The present entry profiles one TCR beta chain with its context. The data derive from a study of OX40 agonist ivuxolimab in advanced cancers. Study-level background: An agonistic human IgG2 monoclonal antibody against OX40 (CD134) was given. Checkpoint inhibitors had been given previously to approximately 41% of patients.

The repertoire was sequenced with immunoSEQ multiplex PCR; TCRdb's copy has only in-frame clones and lacks some. The table lists 61,000 or so clones, roughly 87% of them singletons. The germline gives CDR1 GTSNPN, CDR2 SVGIG (reference sequence). V dropped 3 bases and J dropped 0 bases, with 9 bases sitting between them. This CDR3 has 13 residues. The receptor's source is an adult with an advanced solid tumor such as melanoma, head and neck, liver or kidney cancer. Here the sequenced sample was CD4+ or CD8+ T cells sorted from blood, taken in a trial of the OX40 agonist ivuxolimab. The chain recombines TRBV30 with TRBJ2-7; no definite D call. CDR3: CAWSGRSSYEQYF. CDR3 DNA: TGTGCCTGGAGCGGCCGGAGCTCCTACGAGCAGTACTTC.